Sequencing of this T cell receptor (beta chain) was carried out in a study of cytomegalovirus exposure and HLA in healthy donors. PCR amplification relied on 60 Vbeta primers (plus 13 Jbeta primers). Assay: immunoSEQ multiplex PCR; the TCRdb copy retains only in-frame clones and omits some. The sample holds approximately 110,000 clones, approximately 70% seen once. The CDR3 runs 15 residues. Trimming removed 6 bases from V and 0 bases from J; junction bases left unmatched: 3. Germline V gene lookup returns CDR1 MNHEY and CDR2 SVGAGI. The chain recombines TRBV6-5 with TRBJ2-1; 9 bases line up with TRBD2. The sequenced material came from PBMCs. This TCR was recovered from a middle-aged man in good health and CMV-seropositive. CDR3 region: CASRVSGSSYNEQFF. The CDR3 DNA follows: TGTGCCAGCAGAGTTAGCGGGAGCTCCTACAATGAGCAGTTCTTC.